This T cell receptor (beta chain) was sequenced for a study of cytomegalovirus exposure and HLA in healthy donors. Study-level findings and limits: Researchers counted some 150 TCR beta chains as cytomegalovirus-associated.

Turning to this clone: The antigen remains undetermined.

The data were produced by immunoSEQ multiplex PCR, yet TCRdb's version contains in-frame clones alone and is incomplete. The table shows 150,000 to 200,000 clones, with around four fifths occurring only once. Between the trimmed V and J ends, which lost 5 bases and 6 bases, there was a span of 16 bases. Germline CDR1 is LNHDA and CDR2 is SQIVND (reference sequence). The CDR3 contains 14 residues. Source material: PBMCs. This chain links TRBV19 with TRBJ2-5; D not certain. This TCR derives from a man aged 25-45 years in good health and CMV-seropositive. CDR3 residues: CASSPSHQVQTQYF. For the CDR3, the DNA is TGTGCCAGTAGTCCCTCTCATCAGGTTCAGACCCAGTACTTC.